This is a list of T cell receptor beta chains from one sample in a study of T cells after posttransplantation cyclophosphamide. Assay used: immunoSEQ multiplex PCR; TCRdb lists only in-frame clones, some missing. This sample carries 16,000 or so clones, none of them present only once. This specimen was PBMCs, taken after allogeneic stem cell transplant with posttransplant cyclophosphamide. These receptor sequences come from a female patient younger than 45 who received an allogeneic stem cell transplant from a related donor, was CMV-positive, and had no GVHD. A share of the T cells may be of graft donor origin. Both conserved end residues are part of each CDR3. D genes are given only for firm matches. The listing skips clone size in some rows; elsewhere it reads once, few, many or a size class.

abundance: many; d_gene: TRBD2; j_gene: TRBJ2-1; v_gene: TRBV19; CDR3aa: CASRTTSGSSYNEQFF
abundance: many; d_gene: .; j_gene: TRBJ2-6; v_gene: TRBV18; CDR3aa: CASSPTLGGANVLTF
abundance: many; d_gene: .; j_gene: TRBJ2-1; v_gene: TRBV7-9; CDR3aa: CASSLEGAFYNEQFF
abundance: medium-sized; d_gene: .; j_gene: TRBJ1-4; v_gene: TRBV10-3; CDR3aa: CAISETAATNEKLFF
abundance: many; d_gene: TRBD2; j_gene: TRBJ2-3; v_gene: TRBV6-5; CDR3aa: CASRPGLAVVTQYF
abundance: many; d_gene: .; j_gene: TRBJ2-7; v_gene: TRBV5-6; CDR3aa: CASSYEGYEQYF
abundance: many; d_gene: TRBD1; j_gene: TRBJ1-1; v_gene: TRBV19; CDR3aa: CASSSSRTGFPNTEAFF
abundance: many; d_gene: TRBD2; j_gene: TRBJ2-7; v_gene: TRBV27; CDR3aa: CASSFFPAGAYEQYF
abundance: .; d_gene: TRBD1; j_gene: TRBJ2-3; v_gene: TRBV2; CDR3aa: CASSEGTGVRTDTQYF
abundance: many; d_gene: TRBD1; j_gene: TRBJ1-5; v_gene: TRBV6-5; CDR3aa: CASSYGRDRNQPQHF
abundance: medium-sized; d_gene: TRBD1; j_gene: TRBJ1-5; v_gene: TRBV19; CDR3aa: CASRRDRGREVKHF
abundance: many; d_gene: TRBD2; j_gene: TRBJ2-1; v_gene: TRBV7-6; CDR3aa: CASSATLAGGYNEQFF
abundance: many; d_gene: .; j_gene: TRBJ2-6; v_gene: TRBV7-9; CDR3aa: CASSLKGEWSSGANVLTF
abundance: many; d_gene: .; j_gene: TRBJ1-2; v_gene: TRBV6-5; CDR3aa: CASSYRQGWVYGYTF
abundance: many; d_gene: TRBD1; j_gene: TRBJ2-7; v_gene: TRBV7-8; CDR3aa: CASSSGQIRYEQYF
abundance: many; d_gene: TRBD2; j_gene: TRBJ2-7; v_gene: TRBV7-9; CDR3aa: CASSWGLADYEQYF
abundance: many; d_gene: .; j_gene: TRBJ2-1; v_gene: TRBV28; CDR3aa: CASSLGLDLQFF
abundance: many; d_gene: TRBD2; j_gene: TRBJ2-7; v_gene: TRBV11-1; CDR3aa: CASSYPGGDLYF
abundance: many; d_gene: TRBD1; j_gene: TRBJ1-4; v_gene: TRBV5-1; CDR3aa: CASSLGLGGTVDEKLFF
abundance: many; d_gene: TRBD2; j_gene: TRBJ2-7; v_gene: TRBV4-2; CDR3aa: CASSHPSGSSYEQYF
abundance: many; d_gene: .; j_gene: TRBJ2-7; v_gene: TRBV6-5; CDR3aa: CASFATSYEQYF
abundance: many; d_gene: .; j_gene: TRBJ1-2; v_gene: TRBV5-6; CDR3aa: CASSLAGTSIYGYTF
abundance: many; d_gene: TRBD2; j_gene: TRBJ2-3; v_gene: TRBV16; CDR3aa: CASSQSSLAGGMTDTQYF
abundance: many; d_gene: .; j_gene: TRBJ1-5; v_gene: TRBV19; CDR3aa: CASSSPPDQPQHF
abundance: many; d_gene: .; j_gene: TRBJ1-5; v_gene: TRBV5-8; CDR3aa: CASSEGQHNQPQHF
abundance: many; d_gene: TRBD1; j_gene: TRBJ1-4; v_gene: TRBV5-4; CDR3aa: CASSWTGSTNEKLFF
abundance: many; d_gene: TRBD1; j_gene: TRBJ1-2; v_gene: TRBV5-4; CDR3aa: CASSLLGQGPYGYTF
abundance: many; d_gene: .; j_gene: TRBJ2-7; v_gene: TRBV4-1; CDR3aa: CASSQVFDRWGYEQYF
abundance: many; d_gene: .; j_gene: TRBJ1-2; v_gene: TRBV7-2; CDR3aa: CASSLAGRLYGYTF
abundance: many; d_gene: TRBD2; j_gene: TRBJ2-7; v_gene: TRBV7-9; CDR3aa: CASSLYAGIAGVNSYEQYF
abundance: many; d_gene: TRBD1; j_gene: TRBJ1-2; v_gene: TRBV14; CDR3aa: CASSQETGEIGGYTF
abundance: many; d_gene: .; j_gene: TRBJ1-1; v_gene: TRBV6-6; CDR3aa: CASSPLYRDAFF
abundance: many; d_gene: .; j_gene: TRBJ2-1; v_gene: TRBV7-2; CDR3aa: CASSLARDNEQFF
abundance: many; d_gene: .; j_gene: TRBJ2-2; v_gene: TRBV14; CDR3aa: CASSQVAPRDTGELFF
abundance: many; d_gene: TRBD1; j_gene: TRBJ1-1; v_gene: TRBV6-5; CDR3aa: CASSLDRGERNTEAFF
abundance: many; d_gene: TRBD2; j_gene: TRBJ2-7; v_gene: TRBV7-9; CDR3aa: CASSSGGPGEQYF
abundance: many; d_gene: .; j_gene: TRBJ1-2; v_gene: TRBV5-1; CDR3aa: CASSLRGKEDGYTF
abundance: many; d_gene: TRBD2; j_gene: TRBJ2-1; v_gene: TRBV12-5; CDR3aa: CASGTSGRQFF
abundance: many; d_gene: .; j_gene: TRBJ2-7; v_gene: TRBV29-1; CDR3aa: CSARKAGTYEQYF
abundance: many; d_gene: .; j_gene: TRBJ2-7; v_gene: TRBV18; CDR3aa: CASSPRLGPSYEQYF
abundance: many; d_gene: .; j_gene: TRBJ1-1; v_gene: TRBV27; CDR3aa: CASSLTVSRLTEAFF
abundance: .; d_gene: TRBD2; j_gene: TRBJ2-1; v_gene: TRBV27; CDR3aa: CASRNKPSGWGSYNEQFF
abundance: .; d_gene: TRBD1; j_gene: TRBJ1-6; v_gene: TRBV30; CDR3aa: CAWRGRGDSPLHF
abundance: many; d_gene: .; j_gene: TRBJ1-4; v_gene: TRBV18; CDR3aa: CASSTRGSNEKLFF
abundance: many; d_gene: .; j_gene: TRBJ1-5; v_gene: TRBV4-3; CDR3aa: CASSQDLWQPSNQPQHF
abundance: many; d_gene: TRBD1; j_gene: TRBJ1-2; v_gene: TRBV6-1; CDR3aa: CASNLDRDYGYTF
abundance: many; d_gene: TRBD1; j_gene: TRBJ1-2; v_gene: TRBV5-4; CDR3aa: CASGQDPSYGYTF
abundance: many; d_gene: .; j_gene: TRBJ2-1; v_gene: TRBV10-3; CDR3aa: CAIGEVAPNEQFF
abundance: many; d_gene: .; j_gene: TRBJ2-3; v_gene: TRBV7-2; CDR3aa: CASSLATSPGTDTQYF
abundance: many; d_gene: .; j_gene: TRBJ2-1; v_gene: TRBV4-1; CDR3aa: CASSHITGRELYNEQFF
abundance: many; d_gene: .; j_gene: TRBJ1-3; v_gene: TRBV5-1; CDR3aa: CASSSNLQVSGNTIYF
abundance: many; d_gene: TRBD2; j_gene: TRBJ2-7; v_gene: TRBV5-1; CDR3aa: CASSLETSGYEQYF
abundance: many; d_gene: .; j_gene: TRBJ2-5; v_gene: TRBV5-1; CDR3aa: CASSFVRSETQYF